The present entry profiles one T cell receptor beta chain with its context. The antigen it binds to is not known. No much larger clone is present one base from it, and per-base qualities are unavailable. From the cysteine through the phenylalanine, the CDR3 covers 15 amino acids. The sequence is cut down to CDR3 DNA, 45 bases in frame from base 1. V is shortened by 1 base, J by 6 bases, and the region joining them spans 15 bases. Per the germline V gene, SGHAT is the CDR1 and FQNNGV is the CDR2. These data are taken from a study of lymphopenia after photon versus proton radiotherapy (dated by TCRdb to the late 2010s). About the full investigation: The study compared the immunological effects of photon versus proton radiation therapy in patients with gastrointestinal tumors who developed high-grade lymphopenia. The cohort included roughly 20 patients with gastrointestinal tumors who developed lymphopenia after receiving either photon or proton therapy. The study aimed to characterize how the two radiation modalities differ in their impact on the immune system. The full study reports these points: The authors looked at the survival association only in patients who died, and they framed better survival with proton therapy as a possibility rather than a demonstrated result. Proton-treated patients stayed relatively stable during treatment, while photon-treated patients lost naive T cells and TCR diversity and gained effector/memory populations. Across the cohort, among patients who died, a greater drop in TCR diversity after the nadir was inversely correlated with overall survival time. Once the lymphocyte count had reached its nadir, the repertoires of photon-treated patients showed oligoclonal expansion, particularly of CD8+ Temra cells, and this expansion drove the decline in diversity.

The library came from the immunoSEQ multiplex PCR assay. Alongside multiparametric flow cytometry, deep sequencing of rearranged TCR beta loci was used to profile the T cell repertoires. TCRdb's version of the immuneACCESS table is confined to in-frame rearrangements and falls short of the full clone set. An unresolved V gene accounts for under half of the shortfall where checked; the remainder is of unknown origin. This sample has 75,000 to 90,000 clones in its table, and about four fifths of those were observed once. The ten largest make up over 1.1% of the sample. The sequence is built from TRBV11-2 and TRBJ1-1, with TRBD1 tentatively as D gene (5 bases match). The receptor's source is a man aged 60 to 69 with pancreatic cancer. The sample in question was peripheral blood, obtained from a patient treated with proton-based radiotherapy. CDR3 reads: CASSLGRGGAPEAFF. Read as DNA, the sequence is TGTGCCAGCAGCTTAGGTAGGGGAGGGGCCCCTGAAGCTTTCTTT.